This entry concerns a single T cell receptor (beta chain). Only in-frame clones appear in the TCRdb table, and some are missing; sequencing was by immunoSEQ multiplex PCR. The sample carries 250,000 to 300,000 clones, 88% recorded once. This specimen belongs to a study of blood T cell repertoires in COVID-19. This TCR came from a woman between 40 and 55 years old who had recovered from COVID-19. Sequencing was performed on peripheral blood.

The CDR3 spells CASSPPRQGREETQYF. CDR3 coding DNA: TGTGCCAGCAGCCCGCCCCGACAGGGCCGGGAAGAGACCCAGTACTTC. The chain recombines TRBV11-1 with TRBJ2-5, with TRBD1 matching over 7 bases. Germline assignment: CDR1 SGHAT and CDR2 FQDESV (reference sequence). This CDR3 is built from 16 residues. Trimming cost V 5 bases and J 3 bases; bases outside gene matches: 12.